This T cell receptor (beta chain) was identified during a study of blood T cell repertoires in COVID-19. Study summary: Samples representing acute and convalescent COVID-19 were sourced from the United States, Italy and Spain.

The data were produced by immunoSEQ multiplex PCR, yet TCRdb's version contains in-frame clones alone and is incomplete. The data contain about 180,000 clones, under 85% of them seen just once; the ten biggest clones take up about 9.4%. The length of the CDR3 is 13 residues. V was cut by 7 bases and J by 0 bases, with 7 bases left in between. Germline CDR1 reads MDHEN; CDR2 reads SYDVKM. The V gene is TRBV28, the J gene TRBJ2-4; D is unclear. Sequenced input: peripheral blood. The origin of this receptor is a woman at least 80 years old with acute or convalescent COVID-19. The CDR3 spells CASKTLAKNIQYF. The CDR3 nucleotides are TGTGCCAGCAAAACTTTAGCCAAAAACATTCAGTACTTC.